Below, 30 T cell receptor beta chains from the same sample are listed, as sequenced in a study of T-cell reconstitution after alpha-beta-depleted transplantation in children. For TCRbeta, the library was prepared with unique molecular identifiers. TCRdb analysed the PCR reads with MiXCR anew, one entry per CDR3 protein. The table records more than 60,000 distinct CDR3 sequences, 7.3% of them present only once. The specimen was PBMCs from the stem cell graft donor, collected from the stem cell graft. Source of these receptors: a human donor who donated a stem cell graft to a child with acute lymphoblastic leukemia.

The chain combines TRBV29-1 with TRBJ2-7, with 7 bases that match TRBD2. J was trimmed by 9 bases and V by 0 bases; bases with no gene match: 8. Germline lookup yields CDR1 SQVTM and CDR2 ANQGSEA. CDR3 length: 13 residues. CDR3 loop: CSVEEGAGVPQYF. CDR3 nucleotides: TGCAGCGTTGAAGAAGGGGCGGGGGTCCCGCAGTACTTC.

CDR3 sequence (DNA): TGTGCCTCCTCGTCCGGGGCTGGGATGAGGGACACTGAAGCTTTCTTT. This translates into CASSSGAGMRDTEAFF. The V and J genes are TRBV6-1 and TRBJ1-1; D possibly corresponds to TRBD1 (5 bases). CDR3 length: 16 residues. Germline CDR1 is MNHNS and CDR2 is SASEGT. Trimming removed 11 bases from V and 3 bases from J, with 25 bases in between.

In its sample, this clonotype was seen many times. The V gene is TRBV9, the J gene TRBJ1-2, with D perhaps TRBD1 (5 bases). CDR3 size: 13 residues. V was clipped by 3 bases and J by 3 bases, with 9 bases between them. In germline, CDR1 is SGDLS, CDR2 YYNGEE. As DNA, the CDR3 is TGTGCCAGCAGCGCGACAGAGGACTATGGCTACACCTTC. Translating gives CASSATEDYGYTF.

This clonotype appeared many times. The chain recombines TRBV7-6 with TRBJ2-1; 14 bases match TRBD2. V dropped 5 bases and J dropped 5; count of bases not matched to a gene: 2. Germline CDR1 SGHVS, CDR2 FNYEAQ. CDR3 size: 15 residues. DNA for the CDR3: TGTGCCAGCAGCCGGACTAGCGGGGGGAACAATGAGCAGTTCTTC. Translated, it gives CASSRTSGGNNEQFF.

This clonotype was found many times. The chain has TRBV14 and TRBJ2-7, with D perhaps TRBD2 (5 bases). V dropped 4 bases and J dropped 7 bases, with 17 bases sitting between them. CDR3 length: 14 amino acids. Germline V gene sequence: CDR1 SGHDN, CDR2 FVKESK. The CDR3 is CASSPTPVGEEQYF. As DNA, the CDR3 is TGTGCCAGCAGCCCAACCCCGGTCGGGGAAGAGCAGTACTTC.

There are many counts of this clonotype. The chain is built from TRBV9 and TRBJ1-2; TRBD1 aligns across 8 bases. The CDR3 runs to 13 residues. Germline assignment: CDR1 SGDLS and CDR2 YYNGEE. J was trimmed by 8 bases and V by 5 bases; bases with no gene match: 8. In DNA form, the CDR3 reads TGTGCCAGCAGACCCGGGACAGGAGGCGGCTACACCTTC. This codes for CASRPGTGGGYTF.

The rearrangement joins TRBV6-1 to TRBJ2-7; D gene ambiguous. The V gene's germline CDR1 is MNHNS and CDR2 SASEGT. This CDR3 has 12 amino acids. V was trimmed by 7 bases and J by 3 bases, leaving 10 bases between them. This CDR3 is CASKGSYYEQYF. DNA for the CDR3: TGTGCCAGCAAAGGCAGTTACTACGAGCAGTACTTC.

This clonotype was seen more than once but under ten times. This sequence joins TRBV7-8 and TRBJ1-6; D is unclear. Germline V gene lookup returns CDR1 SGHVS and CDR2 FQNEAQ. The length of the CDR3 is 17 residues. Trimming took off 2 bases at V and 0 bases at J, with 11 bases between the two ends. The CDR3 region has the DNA TGTGCCAGCAGCTTAATCGGCCGGAGCTCCTATAATTCACCCCTCCACTTT. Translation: CASSLIGRSSYNSPLHF.

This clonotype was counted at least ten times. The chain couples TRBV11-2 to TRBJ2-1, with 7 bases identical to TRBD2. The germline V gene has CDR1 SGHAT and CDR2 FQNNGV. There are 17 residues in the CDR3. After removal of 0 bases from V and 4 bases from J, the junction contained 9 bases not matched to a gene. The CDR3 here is CASSLDGLVELYNEQFF. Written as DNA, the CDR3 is TGTGCCAGCAGCTTAGATGGACTAGTGGAGTTATACAATGAGCAGTTCTTC.

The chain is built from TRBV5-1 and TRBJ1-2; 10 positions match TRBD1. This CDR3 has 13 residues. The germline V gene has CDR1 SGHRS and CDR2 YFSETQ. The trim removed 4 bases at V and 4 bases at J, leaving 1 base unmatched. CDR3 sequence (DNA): TGCGCCAGCAGCCGGGACAGGGGCTATGGCTACACCTTC. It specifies CASSRDRGYGYTF. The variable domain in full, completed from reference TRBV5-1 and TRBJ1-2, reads KAGVTQTPRYLIKTRGQQVTLSCSPISGHRSVSWYQQTPGQGLQFLFEYFSETQRNKGNFPGRFSGRQFSNSRSEMNVSTLELGDSALYLCASSRDRGYGYTFGSGTRLTVV.

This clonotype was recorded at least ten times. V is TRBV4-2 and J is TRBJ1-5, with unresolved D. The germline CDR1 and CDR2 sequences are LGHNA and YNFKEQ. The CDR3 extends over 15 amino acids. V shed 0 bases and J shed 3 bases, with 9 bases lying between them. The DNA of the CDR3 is TGTGCCAGCAGCCAAGATTTAGCTTCCAATCAGCCCCAGCATTTT. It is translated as CASSQDLASNQPQHF.

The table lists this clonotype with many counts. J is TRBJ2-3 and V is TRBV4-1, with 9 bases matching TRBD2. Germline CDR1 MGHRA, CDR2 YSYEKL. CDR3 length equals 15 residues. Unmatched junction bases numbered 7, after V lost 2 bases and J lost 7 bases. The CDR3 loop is CASSQIAGAGNTQYF. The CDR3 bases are TGCGCCAGCAGCCAAATAGCGGGGGCCGGGAATACGCAGTATTTT.

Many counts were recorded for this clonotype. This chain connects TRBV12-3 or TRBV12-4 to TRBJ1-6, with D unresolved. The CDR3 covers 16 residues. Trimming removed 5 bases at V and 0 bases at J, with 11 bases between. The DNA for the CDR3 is TGTGCCAGCAGTCACGGACGTCTCTCCTATAATTCACCCCTCCACTTT. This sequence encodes CASSHGRLSYNSPLHF.

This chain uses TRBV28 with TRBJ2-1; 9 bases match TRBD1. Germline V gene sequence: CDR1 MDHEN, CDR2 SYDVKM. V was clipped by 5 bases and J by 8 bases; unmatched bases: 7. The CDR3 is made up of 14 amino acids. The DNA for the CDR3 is TGTGCCAGCAGTCTCCGGGACAGGGTGTATGAGCAGTTCTTC. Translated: CASSLRDRVYEQFF. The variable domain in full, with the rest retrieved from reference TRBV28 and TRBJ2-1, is DVKVTQSSRYLVKRTGEKVFLECVQDMDHENMFWYRQDPGLGLRLIYFSYDVKMKEKGDIPEGYSVSREKKERFSLILESASTNQTSMYLCASSLRDRVYEQFFGPGTRLTVL.

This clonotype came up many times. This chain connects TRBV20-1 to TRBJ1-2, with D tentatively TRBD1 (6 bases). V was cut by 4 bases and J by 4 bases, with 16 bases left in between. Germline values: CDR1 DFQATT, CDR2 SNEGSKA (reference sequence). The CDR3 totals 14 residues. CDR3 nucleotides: TGCAGTGCTAAGGGGCAGGGGAGGCTCTATGGCTACACCTTC. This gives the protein CSAKGQGRLYGYTF.

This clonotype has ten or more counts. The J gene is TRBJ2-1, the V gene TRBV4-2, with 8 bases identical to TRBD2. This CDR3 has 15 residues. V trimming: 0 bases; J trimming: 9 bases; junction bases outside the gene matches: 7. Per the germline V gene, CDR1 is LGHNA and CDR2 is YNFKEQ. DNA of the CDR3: TGTGCCAGCAGCCAAGATCCAGCGGGAGTTATTGAGCAGTTCTTC. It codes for CASSQDPAGVIEQFF.

CDR3 residues: CASATTTGGYNEQFF. The DNA for the CDR3 is TGTGCCAGCGCCACAACCACGGGAGGGTACAATGAGCAGTTCTTC. The genes are TRBV7-6 and TRBJ2-1, with 8 bases fitting TRBD2. Unmatched junction bases numbered 10, after V lost 8 bases and J lost 4 bases. In germline, CDR1 is SGHVS, CDR2 FNYEAQ. CDR3 length: 15 amino acids. The entire variable domain, with the rest obtained from reference TRBV7-6 and TRBJ2-1, is as follows: GAGVSQSPRYKVTKRGQDVALRCDPISGHVSLYWYRQALGQGPEFLTYFNYEAQQDKSGLPNDRFSAERPEGSISTLTIQRTEQRDSAMYRCASATTTGGYNEQFFGPGTRLTVL.

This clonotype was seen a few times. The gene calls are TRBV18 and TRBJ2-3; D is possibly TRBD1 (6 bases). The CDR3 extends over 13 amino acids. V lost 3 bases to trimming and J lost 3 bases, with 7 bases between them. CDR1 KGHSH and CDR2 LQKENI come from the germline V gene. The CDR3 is CASSPDRTDTQYF. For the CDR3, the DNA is TGTGCCAGCTCACCGGACAGAACAGATACGCAGTATTTT.

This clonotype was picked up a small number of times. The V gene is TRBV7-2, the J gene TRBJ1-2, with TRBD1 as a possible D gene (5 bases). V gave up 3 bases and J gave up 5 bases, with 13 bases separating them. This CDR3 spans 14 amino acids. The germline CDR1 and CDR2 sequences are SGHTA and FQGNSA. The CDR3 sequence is CASSFRRWGYGYTF. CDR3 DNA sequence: TGTGCCAGCAGCTTTAGGCGGTGGGGGTATGGCTACACCTTC. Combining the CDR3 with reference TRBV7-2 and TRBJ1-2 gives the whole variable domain GAGVSQSPSNKVTEKGKDVELRCDPISGHTALYWYRQSLGQGLEFLIYFQGNSAPDKSGLPSDRFSAERTGGSVSTLTIQRTQQEDSAVYLCASSFRRWGYGYTFGSGTRLTVV.

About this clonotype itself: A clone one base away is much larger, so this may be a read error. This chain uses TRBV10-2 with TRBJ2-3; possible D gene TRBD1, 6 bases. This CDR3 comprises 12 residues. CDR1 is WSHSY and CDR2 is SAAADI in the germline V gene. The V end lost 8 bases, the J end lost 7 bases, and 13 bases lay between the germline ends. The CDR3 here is CASGTGWNTQYF. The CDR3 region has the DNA TGCGCCAGCGGAACAGGGTGGAATACGCAGTATTTT.

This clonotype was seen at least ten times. CDR3 protein: CASSYTRQGARAEAFF. CDR3 bases: TGTGCCAGCAGCTACACCCGACAGGGGGCGAGGGCTGAAGCTTTCTTT. The genes are TRBV7-2 and TRBJ1-1, with 10 bases matching TRBD1. After removal of 4 bases from V and 6 bases from J, the junction contained 11 bases not matched to a gene. CDR1 is SGHTA and CDR2 is FQGNSA in the germline V gene. This CDR3 comprises 16 residues. Based on the CDR3 plus reference TRBV7-2 and TRBJ1-1, the full variable domain is GAGVSQSPSNKVTEKGKDVELRCDPISGHTALYWYRQSLGQGLEFLIYFQGNSAPDKSGLPSDRFSAERTGGSVSTLTIQRTQQEDSAVYLCASSYTRQGARAEAFFGQGTRLTVV.

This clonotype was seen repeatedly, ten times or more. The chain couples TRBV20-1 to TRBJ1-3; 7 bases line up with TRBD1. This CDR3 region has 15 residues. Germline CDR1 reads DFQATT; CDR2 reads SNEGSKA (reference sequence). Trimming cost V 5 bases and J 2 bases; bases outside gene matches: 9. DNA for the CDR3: TGCAGTGCTCCTCGACAGGGCGCTACTGGAAACACCATATATTTT. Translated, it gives CSAPRQGATGNTIYF.

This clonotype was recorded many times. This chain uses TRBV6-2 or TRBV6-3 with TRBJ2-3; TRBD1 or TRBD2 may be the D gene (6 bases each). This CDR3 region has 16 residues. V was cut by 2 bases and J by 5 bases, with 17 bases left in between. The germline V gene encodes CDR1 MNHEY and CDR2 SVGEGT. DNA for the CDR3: TGTGCCAGCAGTTACCCCCCCGGGGGCGGAAAAGATACGCAGTATTTT. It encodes CASSYPPGGGKDTQYF.

Written as DNA, the CDR3 is TGTGCCAGCAGCCTCGGCGGGGGGGCCGGAGATACGCAGTATTTT. Translating gives CASSLGGGAGDTQYF. The chain combines TRBV7-9 with TRBJ2-3; 9 bases line up with TRBD2. Germline CDR1 is SEHNR and CDR2 is FQNEAQ (reference sequence). V shed 5 bases and J 5 bases; nucleotides not matched to a gene: 8. The CDR3 spans 15 residues.

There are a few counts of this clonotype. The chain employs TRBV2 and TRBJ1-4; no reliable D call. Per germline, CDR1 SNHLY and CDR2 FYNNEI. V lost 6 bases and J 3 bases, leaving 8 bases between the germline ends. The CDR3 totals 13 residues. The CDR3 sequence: CASRPDANEKLFF. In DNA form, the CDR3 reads TGTGCCAGCAGACCTGATGCTAATGAAAAACTGTTTTTT.

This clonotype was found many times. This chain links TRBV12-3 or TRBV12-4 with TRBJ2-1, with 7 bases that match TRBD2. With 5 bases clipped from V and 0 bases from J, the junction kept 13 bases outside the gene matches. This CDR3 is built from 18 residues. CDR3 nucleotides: TGTGCCAGCAGTCCCTCCAGCGGGATCCCCCTCTCCTACAATGAGCAGTTCTTC. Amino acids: CASSPSSGIPLSYNEQFF.

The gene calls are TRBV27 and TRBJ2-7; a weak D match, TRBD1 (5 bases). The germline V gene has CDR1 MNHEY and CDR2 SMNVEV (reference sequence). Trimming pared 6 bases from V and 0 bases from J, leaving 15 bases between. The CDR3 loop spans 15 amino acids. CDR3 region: CASSPTDISSYEQYF. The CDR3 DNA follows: TGTGCCAGCAGCCCGACAGACATTTCCTCCTACGAGCAGTACTTC.

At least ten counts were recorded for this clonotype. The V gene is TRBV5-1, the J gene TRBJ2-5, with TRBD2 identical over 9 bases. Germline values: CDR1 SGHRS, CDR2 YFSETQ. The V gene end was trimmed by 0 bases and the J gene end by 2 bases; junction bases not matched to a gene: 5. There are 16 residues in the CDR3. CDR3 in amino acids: CASSLASGAIQETQYF. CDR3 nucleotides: TGCGCCAGCAGCTTGGCTAGCGGGGCCATTCAAGAGACCCAGTACTTC.

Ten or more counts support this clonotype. CDR3 bases: TGTGCCAGCAGGACAGGGGCTCAGGAGACCCAGTACTTC. The encoded protein is CASRTGAQETQYF. The chain combines TRBV7-9 with TRBJ2-5; 8 positions agree with TRBD1. The CDR3 totals 13 residues. With V trimmed by 6 bases and J by 5 bases, 5 bases remained unmatched. CDR1 and CDR2 (germline): SEHNR, FQNEAQ (reference sequence). Complete variable domain (other parts from reference TRBV7-9 and TRBJ2-5): DTGVSQNPRHKITKRGQNVTFRCDPISEHNRLYWYRQTLGQGPEFLTYFQNEAQLEKSRLLSDRFSAERPKGSFSTLEIQRTEQGDSAMYLCASRTGAQETQYFGPGTRLLVL.

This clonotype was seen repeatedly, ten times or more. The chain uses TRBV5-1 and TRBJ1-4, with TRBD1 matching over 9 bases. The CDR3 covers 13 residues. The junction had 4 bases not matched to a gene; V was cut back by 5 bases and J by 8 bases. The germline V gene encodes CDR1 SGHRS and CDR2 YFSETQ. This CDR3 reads CASRTGTGEKLFF. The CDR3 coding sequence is TGCGCCAGCAGGACCGGGACAGGGGAAAAACTGTTTTTT.